One sample yielded the 26 T cell receptor beta chains listed below, sequenced in a study of cytomegalovirus exposure and HLA in healthy donors. TCRdb keeps only in-frame clones here, not all; method: immunoSEQ multiplex PCR. The table lists about 120,000 clones, around 86% of them singletons. Sequencing was performed on PBMCs. Every receptor here comes from a man aged 18 to 30 in good health and CMV-seronegative.

The chain has TRBV19 and TRBJ2-2, with D unresolved. The V end lost 1 base, the J end lost 5 bases, and 8 bases lay between the germline ends. The CDR3 runs 14 residues. The germline CDR1 and CDR2 sequences are LNHDA and SQIVND (reference sequence). Here the CDR3 reads CASSIGAPTGELFF. The CDR3 DNA reads TGTGCCAGTAGTATAGGGGCACCGACCGGGGAGCTGTTTTTT.

This clone has a single count. J is TRBJ1-1 and V is TRBV30, with 8 bases identical to TRBD1. This CDR3 has 13 amino acids. J gave up 4 bases and V 3 bases, and 4 bases lay outside the gene matches. Per germline, CDR1 GTSNPN and CDR2 SVGIG (reference sequence). The DNA of the CDR3 is TGTGCCTGGAGGACAGGGGTAGGCACTGAAGCTTTCTTT. It specifies CAWRTGVGTEAFF.

The chain is built from TRBV30 and TRBJ1-5; D uncertain. The CDR3 contains 13 residues. CDR1 GTSNPN and CDR2 SVGIG come from the germline V gene (reference sequence). V was clipped by 5 bases and J by 4 bases, with 12 bases between them. CDR3 region: CAWAKAGNQPQHF. In DNA, the CDR3 is TGTGCCTGGGCCAAAGCGGGGAATCAGCCCCAGCATTTT.

V and J are TRBV29-1 and TRBJ2-7; TRBD1 is a possible D gene (6 bases). The CDR3 totals 11 residues. Trimming removed 6 bases at V and 5 bases at J, with 11 bases between. Germline V gene lookup returns CDR1 SQVTM and CDR2 ANQGSEA. Here the CDR3 reads CSVLQGNEQYF. The CDR3 DNA sequence: TGCAGCGTCCTCCAGGGGAACGAGCAGTACTTC.

The V call is TRBV7-8, the J call TRBJ1-1; D remains unclear. The CDR3 contains 14 residues. Deletions cut 2 bases from V and 1 base from J, with 8 bases between. The germline V gene has CDR1 SGHVS and CDR2 FQNEAQ. The CDR3 protein is CASSLRRENTEAFF. CDR3 nucleotide sequence: TGTGCCAGCAGCTTAAGACGGGAGAACACTGAAGCTTTCTTT.

V is TRBV6-1 and J is TRBJ1-2; 9 bases fit TRBD1. This CDR3 is built from 14 residues. Per germline, CDR1 MNHNS and CDR2 SASEGT. V lost 8 bases to trimming and J lost 9 bases; unmatched junction nucleotides: 13. CDR3: CASRTLGQGMSYTF. DNA of the CDR3: TGTGCCAGCCGCACCCTCGGACAGGGGATGAGCTACACCTTC.

This sequence joins TRBV5-4 and TRBJ2-3; TRBD1 matches at 11 bases. J gave up 2 bases and V 5 bases, and 4 bases lay outside the gene matches. The CDR3 sequence is 15 residues long. Germline lookup yields CDR1 SGHNT and CDR2 YYREEE (reference sequence). In DNA, the CDR3 is TGTGCCAGCAGGAGGGACAGGGGGGACACAGATACGCAGTATTTT. Its protein is CASRRDRGDTDTQYF.

The chain is built from TRBV18 and TRBJ1-2, with 7 bases lining up with TRBD1. The ends lost 1 base at V and 2 bases at J; junction bases unmatched: 4. Per the germline V gene, CDR1 is KGHSH and CDR2 is LQKENI. CDR3 size: 15 residues. The chain's CDR3 is CASSPQGATNYGYTF. CDR3 DNA sequence: TGTGCCAGCTCACCACAGGGGGCTACGAACTATGGCTACACCTTC.

The chain couples TRBV25-1 to TRBJ2-2; no clear D gene. V was clipped by 3 bases and J by 0 bases, with 11 bases between them. From germline, CDR1 is MGHDK and CDR2 SYGVNS. This CDR3 has 16 residues. CDR3 sequence reads: CASSEAVPANTGELFF. CDR3 DNA: TGTGCCAGCAGTGAGGCAGTCCCCGCGAACACCGGGGAGCTGTTTTTT.

V is TRBV6-4 and J is TRBJ2-1, with 15 bases that match TRBD2. The CDR3 runs 17 residues. V trimming: 6 bases; J trimming: 8 bases; junction bases outside the gene matches: 11. Looked up from germline, CDR1 is MRHNA and CDR2 is SNTAGT. The CDR3 bases are TGTGCCAGCAGCCTAGGGAGGACTAGCGGGAGGGCGGATGAGCAGTTCTTC. Its protein product is CASSLGRTSGRADEQFF.

The chain couples TRBV7-2 to TRBJ1-1; the D gene is possibly TRBD1 (5 bases). V was cut by 0 bases and J by 4 bases, with 12 bases left in between. The CDR3 length is 15 residues. CDR1 is SGHTA, CDR2 FQGNSA, per germline. In DNA, the CDR3 is TGTGCCAGCAGCTTAGCGGGGGGGAGCGGCACTGAAGCTTTCTTT. As protein: CASSLAGGSGTEAFF.

This clone was recorded once. The chain recombines TRBV30 with TRBJ1-5; D uncertain. Between the trimmed V and J ends, which lost 2 bases and 5 bases, there was a span of 7 bases. The length of the CDR3 is 12 residues. Germline CDR1 and CDR2: GTSNPN and SVGIG (reference sequence). This CDR3 reads CAWSLPDQPQHF. DNA for the CDR3: TGTGCCTGGAGTCTTCCAGATCAGCCCCAGCATTTT.

V usage is TRBV9 and J usage is TRBJ1-2; D not certain. V lost 0 bases, J lost 5 bases, and 5 bases lay in between. The CDR3 runs 12 residues. Per germline, CDR1 SGDLS and CDR2 YYNGEE. The CDR3: CASSVAEYGYTF. In DNA form, the CDR3 reads TGTGCCAGCAGCGTAGCGGAGTATGGCTACACCTTC.

The gene calls are TRBV19 and TRBJ1-3; D is ambiguous. V lost 5 bases to trimming and J lost 0 bases, with 11 bases between them. CDR1 and CDR2 (germline): LNHDA, SQIVND (reference sequence). The CDR3 loop spans 15 amino acids. In nucleotides, the CDR3 is TGTGCCAGTAGTTCCGACGGGGACTCTGGAAACACCATATATTTT. It yields the protein CASSSDGDSGNTIYF.

CDR3 in DNA: TGTGCCAGCAAAGAACAGGGCGGTTCGGGGGAGCAGTACTTC. Translating it yields CASKEQGGSGEQYF. This chain uses TRBV7-8 with TRBJ2-7; perhaps TRBD1 as D (6 bases). The CDR3 consists of 14 residues. From germline, CDR1 is SGHVS and CDR2 FQNEAQ. V was clipped by 7 bases and J by 7 bases, with 20 bases between them. Combining the CDR3 with reference TRBV7-8 and TRBJ2-7 gives the whole variable domain GAGVSQSPRYKVAKRGQDVALRCDPISGHVSLFWYQQALGQGPEFLTYFQNEAQLDKSGLPSDRFFAERPEGSVSTLKIQRTQQEDSAVYLCASKEQGGSGEQYFGPGTRLTVT.

The rearrangement uses TRBV29-1 and TRBJ1-2; the match to TRBD1 covers 8 bases. V dropped 0 bases and J dropped 8; count of bases not matched to a gene: 8. Germline CDR1 and CDR2: SQVTM and ANQGSEA. The CDR3 is 14 residues long. CDR3 region: CSVEDPRGRLGYTF. CDR3 nucleotides: TGCAGCGTTGAAGATCCCAGGGGGCGTCTGGGCTACACCTTC.

This clone was found once. This chain links TRBV19 with TRBJ1-1; D gene uncertain. The CDR3 loop spans 13 amino acids. V dropped 3 bases and J dropped 1 base, with 6 bases sitting between them. CDR1 and CDR2 from the germline V gene are LNHDA and SQIVND (reference sequence). The CDR3 DNA sequence: TGTGCCAGTAGTATCCCGGGGAACACTGAAGCTTTCTTT. Protein: CASSIPGNTEAFF.

The chain carries TRBV30 and TRBJ1-3, with 9 bases lining up with TRBD1. The CDR3 is made up of 13 amino acids. The germline V gene encodes CDR1 GTSNPN and CDR2 SVGIG (reference sequence). V gave up 4 bases and J gave up 6 bases; unmatched junction bases: 4. The CDR3 coding sequence is TGTGCCTGGAAATGGGACAGGGTAAACACCATATATTTT. Protein sequence: CAWKWDRVNTIYF.

This clone was found once. The chain has TRBV2 and TRBJ2-7; maybe TRBD2 (7 bases). Germline V gene data show CDR1 as SNHLY and CDR2 as FYNNEI. This CDR3 contains 15 residues. V was cut by 2 bases and J by 5 bases, with 16 bases left in between. The CDR3 loop reads CASSEITGGPHEQYF. CDR3 DNA sequence: TGTGCCAGCAGTGAAATTACGGGGGGCCCCCACGAGCAGTACTTC.

This chain uses TRBV19 with TRBJ2-5, with TRBD1 matching 10 bases. After removal of 6 bases from V and 5 bases from J, the junction contained 9 bases not matched to a gene. The CDR3 is made up of 15 amino acids. The germline gives CDR1 LNHDA, CDR2 SQIVND (reference sequence). In DNA, the CDR3 is TGTGCCAGTAGCCCCGACGACAGGGGGCAGGAGACCCAGTACTTC. This codes for CASSPDDRGQETQYF.

V gene TRBV7-9 combines with J gene TRBJ2-3; D gene uncertain. CDR3 length: 12 amino acids. Trimming stripped 5 bases from V and 6 bases from J, with 9 bases between. Looked up from germline, CDR1 is SEHNR and CDR2 is FQNEAQ (reference sequence). The CDR3 bases are TGTGCCAGCAGCCCCTCCTCGGATACGCAGTATTTT. Its protein product is CASSPSSDTQYF.

This clone was seen only a few times. The CDR3, as DNA: TGTGCCAGTAGTATCGCACGAGACTACGAGCAGTACTTC. This gives the protein CASSIARDYEQYF. The chain carries TRBV19 and TRBJ2-7; D remains ambiguous. Germline V gene lookup returns CDR1 LNHDA and CDR2 SQIVND (reference sequence). CDR3 length equals 13 residues. The V end lost 3 bases, the J end lost 3 bases, and 9 bases lay between the germline ends.

This chain connects TRBV2 to TRBJ2-3; the D gene is possibly TRBD2 (6 bases). Trimming removed 8 bases at V and 3 bases at J, with 15 bases between. The CDR3 is 14 residues long. CDR1 and CDR2 (germline): SNHLY, FYNNEI. The CDR3 loop reads CASGLAGRTDTQYF. CDR3 in DNA: TGTGCCAGCGGGTTGGCAGGGAGGACAGATACGCAGTATTTT.

The chain links TRBV12-5 to TRBJ2-3; 9 bases are a match to TRBD2. The CDR3 totals 16 residues. V was pared by 1 base and J by 3 bases, with 5 bases of the junction left unmatched. CDR1 is LGHNT, CDR2 FRNRAP, per germline. The CDR3 DNA is TGTGCTAGTGGTTTGGGGGCGGGAGGGAGTACAGATACGCAGTATTTT. Encoded protein: CASGLGAGGSTDTQYF.

The chain employs TRBV10-3 and TRBJ1-2, with a possible D match to TRBD1 (5 bases). The CDR3 loop spans 13 amino acids. Germline V CDR1 and CDR2: ENHRY, SYGVKD. Trimming pared 2 bases from V and 2 bases from J, leaving 6 bases between. The CDR3 DNA sequence: TGTGCCATCAGTGAGGACAGAAACTATGGCTACACCTTC. Translated, it gives CAISEDRNYGYTF.

This clone was observed a handful of times. V and J are TRBV30 and TRBJ1-2; maybe TRBD1 (5 bases). The CDR3 runs 13 residues. Looked up from germline, CDR1 is GTSNPN and CDR2 is SVGIG (reference sequence). V was pared by 5 bases and J by 8 bases, with 18 bases between. DNA for the CDR3: TGTGCCTGGGGGACCGAGGCCGCGGGAGGCTACACCTTC. It codes for CAWGTEAAGGYTF.